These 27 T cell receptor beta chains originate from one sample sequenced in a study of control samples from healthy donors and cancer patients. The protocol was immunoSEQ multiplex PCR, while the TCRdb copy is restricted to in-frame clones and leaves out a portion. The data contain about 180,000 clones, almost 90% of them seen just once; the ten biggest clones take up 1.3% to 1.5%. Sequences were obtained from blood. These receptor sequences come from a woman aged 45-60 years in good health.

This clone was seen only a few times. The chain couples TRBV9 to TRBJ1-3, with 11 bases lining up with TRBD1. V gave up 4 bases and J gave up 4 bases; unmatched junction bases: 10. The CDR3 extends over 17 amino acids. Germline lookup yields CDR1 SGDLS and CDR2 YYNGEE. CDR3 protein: CASSTLGQGVLGNTIYF. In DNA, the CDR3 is TGTGCCAGCAGCACCTTGGGACAGGGGGTTCTCGGAAACACCATATATTTT.

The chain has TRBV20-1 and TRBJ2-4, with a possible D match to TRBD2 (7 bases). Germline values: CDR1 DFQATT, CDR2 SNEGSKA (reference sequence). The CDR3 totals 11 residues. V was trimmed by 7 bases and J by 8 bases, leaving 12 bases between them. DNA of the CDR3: TGCAGTGGTAGGGGGGGCGACATTCAGTACTTC. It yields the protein CSGRGGDIQYF.

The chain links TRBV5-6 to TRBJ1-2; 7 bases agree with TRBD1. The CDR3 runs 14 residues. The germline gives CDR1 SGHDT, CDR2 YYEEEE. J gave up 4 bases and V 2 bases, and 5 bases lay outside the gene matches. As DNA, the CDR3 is TGTGCCAGCAGCTTAAGACAGGGTAGCTATGGCTACACCTTC. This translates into CASSLRQGSYGYTF.

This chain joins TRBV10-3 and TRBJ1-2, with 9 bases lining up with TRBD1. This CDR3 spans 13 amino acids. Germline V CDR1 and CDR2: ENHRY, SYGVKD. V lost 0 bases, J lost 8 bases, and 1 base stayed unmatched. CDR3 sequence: CAISESDRGGYTF. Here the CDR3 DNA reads TGTGCCATCAGTGAGTCGGACAGGGGCGGCTACACCTTC.

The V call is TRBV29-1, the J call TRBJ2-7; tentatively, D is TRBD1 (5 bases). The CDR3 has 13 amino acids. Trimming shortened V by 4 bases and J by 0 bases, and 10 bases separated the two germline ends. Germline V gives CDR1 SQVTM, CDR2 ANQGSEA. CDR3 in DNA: TGCAGCGTTGTGACAGCAACCTCCTACGAGCAGTACTTC. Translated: CSVVTATSYEQYF.

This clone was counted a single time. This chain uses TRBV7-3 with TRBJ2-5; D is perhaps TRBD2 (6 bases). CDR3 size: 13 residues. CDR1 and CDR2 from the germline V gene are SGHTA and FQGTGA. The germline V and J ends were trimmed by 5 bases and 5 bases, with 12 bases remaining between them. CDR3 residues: CASSEDYEETQYF. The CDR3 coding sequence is TGTGCCAGCAGCGAGGACTATGAGGAGACCCAGTACTTC.

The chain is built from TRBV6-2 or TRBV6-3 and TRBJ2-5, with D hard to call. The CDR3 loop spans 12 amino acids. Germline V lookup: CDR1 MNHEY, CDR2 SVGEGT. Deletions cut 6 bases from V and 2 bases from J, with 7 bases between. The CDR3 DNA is TGTGCCAGCAGCTGGAGTCAAGAGACCCAGTACTTC. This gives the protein CASSWSQETQYF.

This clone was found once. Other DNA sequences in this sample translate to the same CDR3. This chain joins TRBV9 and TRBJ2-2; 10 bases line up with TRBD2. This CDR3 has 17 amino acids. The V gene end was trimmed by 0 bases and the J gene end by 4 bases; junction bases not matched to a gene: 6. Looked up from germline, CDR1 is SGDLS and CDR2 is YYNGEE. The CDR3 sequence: CASSVEAGGRGTGELFF. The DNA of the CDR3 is TGTGCCAGCAGCGTAGAAGCGGGGGGGCGTGGCACCGGGGAGCTGTTTTTT. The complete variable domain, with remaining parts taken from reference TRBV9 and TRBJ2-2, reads DSGVTQTPKHLITATGQRVTLRCSPRSGDLSVYWYQQSLDQGLQFLIQYYNGEERAKGNILERFSAQQFPDLHSELNLSSLELGDSALYFCASSVEAGGRGTGELFFGEGSRLTVL.

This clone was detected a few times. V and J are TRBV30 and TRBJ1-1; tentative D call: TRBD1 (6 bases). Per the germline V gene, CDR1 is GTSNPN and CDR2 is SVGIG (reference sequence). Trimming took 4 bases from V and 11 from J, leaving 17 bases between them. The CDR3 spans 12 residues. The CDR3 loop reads CAWTYVGGAAFF. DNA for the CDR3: TGTGCCTGGACGTATGTGGGGGGGGCGGCTTTCTTT. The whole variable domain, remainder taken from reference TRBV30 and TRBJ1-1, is SQTIHQWPATLVQPVGSPLSLECTVEGTSNPNLYWYRQAAGRGLQLLFYSVGIGQISSEVPQNLSASRPQDRQFILSSKKLLLSDSGFYLCAWTYVGGAAFFGQGTRLTVV.

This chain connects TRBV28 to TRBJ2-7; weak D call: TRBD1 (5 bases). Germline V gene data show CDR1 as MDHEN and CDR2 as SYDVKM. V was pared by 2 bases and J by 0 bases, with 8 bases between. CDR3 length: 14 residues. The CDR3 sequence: CASSLKGFSYEQYF. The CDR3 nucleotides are TGTGCCAGCAGTTTAAAGGGGTTCTCCTACGAGCAGTACTTC.

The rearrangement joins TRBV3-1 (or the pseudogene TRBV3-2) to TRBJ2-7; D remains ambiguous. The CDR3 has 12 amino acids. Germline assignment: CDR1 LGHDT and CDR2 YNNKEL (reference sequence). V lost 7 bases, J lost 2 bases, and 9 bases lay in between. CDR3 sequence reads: CASTRLPYEQYF. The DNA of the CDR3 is TGTGCCAGCACCAGGCTTCCCTACGAGCAGTACTTC.

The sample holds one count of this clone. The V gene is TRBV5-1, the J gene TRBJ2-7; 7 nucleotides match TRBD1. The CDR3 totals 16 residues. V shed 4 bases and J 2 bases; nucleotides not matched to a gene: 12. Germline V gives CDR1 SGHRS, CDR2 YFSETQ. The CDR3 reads CASSQITGVTAYEQYF. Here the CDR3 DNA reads TGCGCCAGCAGCCAGATAACAGGGGTCACTGCCTACGAGCAGTACTTC.

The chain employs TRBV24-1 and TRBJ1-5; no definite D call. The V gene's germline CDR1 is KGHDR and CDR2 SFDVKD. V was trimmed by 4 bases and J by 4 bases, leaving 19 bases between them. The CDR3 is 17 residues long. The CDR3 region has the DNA TGTGCCACCAGTGACTGGCGCCGGGCGGATCGGAATCAGCCCCAGCATTTT. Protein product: CATSDWRRADRNQPQHF.

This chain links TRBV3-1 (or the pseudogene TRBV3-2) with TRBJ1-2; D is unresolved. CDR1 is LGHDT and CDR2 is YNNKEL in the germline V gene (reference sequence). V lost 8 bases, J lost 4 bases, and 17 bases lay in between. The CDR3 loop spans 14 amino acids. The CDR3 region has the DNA TGTGCCAGCTCCCAAAAAAGGAGATTCTATGGCTACACCTTC. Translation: CASSQKRRFYGYTF.

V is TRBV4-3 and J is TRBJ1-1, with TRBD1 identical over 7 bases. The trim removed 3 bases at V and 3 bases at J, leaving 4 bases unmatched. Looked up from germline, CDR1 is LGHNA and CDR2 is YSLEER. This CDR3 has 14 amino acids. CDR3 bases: TGCGCCAGCAGCCATCTAGGACAGGACACTGAAGCTTTCTTT. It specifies CASSHLGQDTEAFF.

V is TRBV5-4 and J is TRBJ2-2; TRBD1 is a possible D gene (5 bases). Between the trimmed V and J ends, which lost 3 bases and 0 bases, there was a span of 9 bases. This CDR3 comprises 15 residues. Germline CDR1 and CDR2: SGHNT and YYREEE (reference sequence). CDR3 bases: TGTGCCAGCAGCTCGATAGGGGCGAACACCGGGGAGCTGTTTTTT. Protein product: CASSSIGANTGELFF. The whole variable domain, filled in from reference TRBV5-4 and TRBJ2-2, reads ETGVTQSPTHLIKTRGQQVTLRCSSQSGHNTVSWYQQALGQGPQFIFQYYREEENGRGNFPPRFSGLQFPNYSSELNVNALELDDSALYLCASSSIGANTGELFFGEGSRLTVL.

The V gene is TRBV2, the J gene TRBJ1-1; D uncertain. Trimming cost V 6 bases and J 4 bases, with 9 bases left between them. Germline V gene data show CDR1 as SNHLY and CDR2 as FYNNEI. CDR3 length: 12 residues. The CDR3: CASSLTSTEAFF. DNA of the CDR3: TGTGCCAGCAGCCTTACAAGCACTGAAGCTTTCTTT.

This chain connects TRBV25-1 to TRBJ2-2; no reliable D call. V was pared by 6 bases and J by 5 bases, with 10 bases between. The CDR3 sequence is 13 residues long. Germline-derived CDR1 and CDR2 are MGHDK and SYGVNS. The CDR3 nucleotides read TGTGCCAGCAGAAAGATAGTTACCGGGGAGCTGTTTTTT. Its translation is CASRKIVTGELFF.

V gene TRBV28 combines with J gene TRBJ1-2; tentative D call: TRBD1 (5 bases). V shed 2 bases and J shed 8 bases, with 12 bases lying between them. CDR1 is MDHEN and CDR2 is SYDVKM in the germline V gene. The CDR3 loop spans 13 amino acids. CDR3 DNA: TGTGCCAGCAGTTTAAGGCAGGGTGGAGGCTACACCTTC. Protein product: CASSLRQGGGYTF.

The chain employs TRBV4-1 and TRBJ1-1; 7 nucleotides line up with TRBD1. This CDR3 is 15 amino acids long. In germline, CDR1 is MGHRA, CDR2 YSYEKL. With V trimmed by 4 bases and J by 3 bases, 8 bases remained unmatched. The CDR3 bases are TGCGCCAGCAGCCGGCCACTACAGGGGTACACTGAAGCTTTCTTT. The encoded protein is CASSRPLQGYTEAFF.

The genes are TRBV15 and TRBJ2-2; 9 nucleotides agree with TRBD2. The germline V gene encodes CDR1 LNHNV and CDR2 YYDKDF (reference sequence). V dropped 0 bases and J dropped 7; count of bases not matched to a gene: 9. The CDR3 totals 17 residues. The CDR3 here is CATSRDVRGGRGGELFF. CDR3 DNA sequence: TGTGCCACCAGCAGAGATGTGCGGGGGGGCCGCGGCGGGGAGCTGTTTTTT.

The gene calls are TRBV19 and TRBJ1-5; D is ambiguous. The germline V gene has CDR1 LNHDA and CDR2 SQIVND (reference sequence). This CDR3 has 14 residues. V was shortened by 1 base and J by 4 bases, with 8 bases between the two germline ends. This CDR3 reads CASSIVGRNQPQHF. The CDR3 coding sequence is TGTGCCAGTAGTATAGTCGGGAGGAATCAGCCCCAGCATTTT.

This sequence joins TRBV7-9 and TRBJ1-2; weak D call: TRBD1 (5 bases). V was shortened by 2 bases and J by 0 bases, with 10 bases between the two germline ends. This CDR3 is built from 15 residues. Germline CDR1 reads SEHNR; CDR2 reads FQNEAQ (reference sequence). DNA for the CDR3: TGTGCCAGCAGCTTACGGCAGGGTGCTAACTATGGCTACACCTTC. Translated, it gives CASSLRQGANYGYTF.

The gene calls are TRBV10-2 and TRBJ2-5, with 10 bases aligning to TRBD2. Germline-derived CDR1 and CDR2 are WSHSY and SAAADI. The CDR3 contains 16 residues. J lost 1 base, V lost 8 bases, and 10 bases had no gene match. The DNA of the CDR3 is TGCGCCAGCGATAAGCTAGCGGGGGCCACCCAAGAGACCCAGTACTTC. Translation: CASDKLAGATQETQYF.

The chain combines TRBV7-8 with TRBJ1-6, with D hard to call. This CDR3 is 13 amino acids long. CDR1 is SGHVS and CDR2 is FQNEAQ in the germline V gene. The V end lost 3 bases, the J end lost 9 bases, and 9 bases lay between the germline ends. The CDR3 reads CASSFLDVSPLHF. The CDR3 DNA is TGTGCCAGCAGCTTTTTGGACGTTTCACCCCTCCACTTT.

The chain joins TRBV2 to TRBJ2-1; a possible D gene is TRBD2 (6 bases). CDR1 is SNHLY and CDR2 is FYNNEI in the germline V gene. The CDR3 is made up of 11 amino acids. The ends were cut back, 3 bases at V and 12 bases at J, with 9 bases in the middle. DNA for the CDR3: TGTGCCAGCAGTGAGCGGGACGGGCAGTTCTTC. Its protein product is CASSERDGQFF.

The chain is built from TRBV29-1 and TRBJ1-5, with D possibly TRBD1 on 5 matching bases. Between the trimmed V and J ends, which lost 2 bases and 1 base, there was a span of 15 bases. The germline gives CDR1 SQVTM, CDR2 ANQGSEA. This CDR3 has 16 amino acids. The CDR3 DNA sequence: TGCAGCGTTGAAATGCCAGGGCATGCGAGCAATCAGCCCCAGCATTTT. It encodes CSVEMPGHASNQPQHF.